The 24 T cell receptor beta chains given below trace back to one sample, sequenced in a study of T cells in localized non-small cell lung cancer. The table came from immunoSEQ multiplex PCR; TCRdb's copy has only in-frame clones and leaves some out. The sample records 50,000 to 65,000 clones, less than 85% being singletons. The sample in question was PBMCs, obtained before any cancer treatment. Receptor source: a woman between 40 and 69 years old with stage II lung adenocarcinoma.

The chain recombines TRBV27 with TRBJ1-1; D remains unclear. The germline V gene encodes CDR1 MNHEY and CDR2 SMNVEV (reference sequence). The CDR3 sequence is 14 residues long. V lost 5 bases, J lost 1 base, and 11 bases lay in between. CDR3 sequence (DNA): TGTGCCAGCAGTCTTGACATTTCGAACACTGAAGCTTTCTTT. Its translation: CASSLDISNTEAFF.

This clone was counted once. The chain joins TRBV5-1 to TRBJ1-1; tentative D call: TRBD1 (5 bases). The V and J ends lost 2 bases and 2 bases respectively, with 10 bases between them. Germline V gene sequence: CDR1 SGHRS, CDR2 YFSETQ. The CDR3 totals 14 residues. The CDR3 sequence: CASSLTGSNTEAFF. The DNA for the CDR3 is TGCGCCAGCAGCTTAACAGGATCAAACACTGAAGCTTTCTTT.

This chain connects TRBV14 to TRBJ2-6; D tentatively fits TRBD1 or TRBD2 (5 bases each). The CDR3 is 16 residues long. Germline V gene lookup returns CDR1 SGHDN and CDR2 FVKESK. Trimming pared 3 bases from V and 4 bases from J, leaving 13 bases between. CDR3 nucleotides: TGTGCCAGCAGCCACAAAGACAGCGGCGGGGCCAACGTCCTGACTTTC. Encoded protein: CASSHKDSGGANVLTF. Using reference TRBV14 and TRBJ2-6 for the parts outside the CDR3, the full variable domain is EAGVTQFPSHSVIEKGQTVTLRCDPISGHDNLYWYRRVMGKEIKFLLHFVKESKQDESGMPNNRFLAERTGGTYSTLKVQPAELEDSGVYFCASSHKDSGGANVLTFGAGSRLTVL.

The V gene is TRBV6-6, the J gene TRBJ1-1; TRBD1 is a possible D gene (6 bases). The CDR3 is made up of 12 amino acids. CDR1 is MNHNY, CDR2 SVGAGI, per germline (reference sequence). Trimming pared 6 bases from V and 6 bases from J, leaving 11 bases between. CDR3 sequence: CASSPGASEAFF. As DNA, the CDR3 is TGTGCCAGCAGCCCGGGGGCATCTGAAGCTTTCTTT.

This rearrangement joins TRBV5-1 to TRBJ1-3, with D unresolved. In germline, CDR1 is SGHRS, CDR2 YFSETQ. The CDR3 covers 16 residues. Trimming cost V 0 bases and J 1 base, with 11 bases left between them. The CDR3 here is CASSLVAVQSGNTIYF. CDR3 coding DNA: TGCGCCAGCAGCTTGGTTGCAGTTCAGTCTGGAAACACCATATATTTT.

Here the CDR3 reads CASSYSIQTNTGELFF. CDR3 DNA: TGTGCCAGCAGTTACTCGATACAGACGAACACCGGGGAGCTGTTTTTT. The V call is TRBV6-5, the J call TRBJ2-2; D unclear. The V gene's germline CDR1 is MNHEY and CDR2 SVGAGI. This CDR3 has 16 amino acids. The V gene lost 0 bases and the J gene lost 0 bases, with 8 bases spanning the gap.

The J gene is TRBJ2-6, the V gene TRBV9; possible D gene TRBD1, 6 bases. Germline CDR1 and CDR2: SGDLS and YYNGEE. The V gene lost 2 bases and the J gene lost 0 bases, with 12 bases spanning the gap. The CDR3 covers 17 residues. CDR3 protein: CASSVGRDTSGANVLTF. The CDR3 DNA reads TGTGCCAGCAGCGTGGGCCGGGACACCTCTGGGGCCAACGTCCTGACTTTC.

The chain has TRBV6-5 and TRBJ1-1; D possibly corresponds to TRBD1 (5 bases). This CDR3 contains 13 residues. Trimming took off 8 bases at V and 5 bases at J, with 15 bases between the two ends. Germline-derived CDR1 and CDR2 are MNHEY and SVGAGI. The CDR3 nucleotides are TGTGCCAGCGCACCAGGGCCCCGAACTGAAGCTTTCTTT. Translation gives CASAPGPRTEAFF.

V and J are TRBV9 and TRBJ1-5; a weak D match, TRBD1 (6 bases). V gave up 4 bases and J gave up 3 bases, with 11 bases separating them. Germline values: CDR1 SGDLS, CDR2 YYNGEE. The CDR3 totals 14 residues. CDR3 nucleotides: TGTGCCAGCAGCCCCACAGGGTACAATCAGCCCCAGCATTTT. Amino acids: CASSPTGYNQPQHF.

This clone was seen more than once but under ten times. J is TRBJ1-1 and V is TRBV9, with D maybe TRBD1 (5 bases). The CDR3 has 17 amino acids. Germline V gene data show CDR1 as SGDLS and CDR2 as YYNGEE. Trimming took 4 bases from V and 0 from J, leaving 19 bases between them. CDR3 DNA sequence: TGTGCCAGCAGCCCTCGCGTACAGGCCTACCTGAACACTGAAGCTTTCTTT. Protein sequence: CASSPRVQAYLNTEAFF.

V and J are TRBV11-3 and TRBJ2-2; D is unclear. Germline assignment: CDR1 SGHNT and CDR2 YENEEA. This CDR3 comprises 13 residues. V lost 5 bases to trimming and J lost 4 bases, with 8 bases between them. The CDR3 nucleotides read TGTGCCAGCAGCCCCAGTGGCACCGGGGAGCTGTTTTTT. Protein sequence: CASSPSGTGELFF.

This chain uses TRBV6-1 with TRBJ2-1; tentatively, D is TRBD2 (7 bases). Germline CDR1 and CDR2: MNHNS and SASEGT. The CDR3 has 15 residues. Trimming removed 4 bases from V and 4 bases from J, with 14 bases in between. In DNA, the CDR3 is TGTGCCAGCAGTGGGGGGGGCTCGGGTTACAATGAGCAGTTCTTC. Translated, it gives CASSGGGSGYNEQFF.

The genes are TRBV6-4 and TRBJ1-1; a weak D match, TRBD1 (5 bases). The germline V gene has CDR1 MRHNA and CDR2 SNTAGT. The CDR3 sequence is 13 residues long. Trimming took 6 bases from V and 6 from J, leaving 14 bases between them. The CDR3 spells CASRDTSVSEAFF. For the CDR3, the DNA is TGTGCCAGCAGGGACACCAGTGTCTCTGAAGCTTTCTTT.

The chain carries TRBV5-6 and TRBJ1-3; D perhaps matches TRBD1 (6 bases). This CDR3 region has 15 residues. Germline V lookup: CDR1 SGHDT, CDR2 YYEEEE. Between the trimmed V and J ends, which lost 1 base and 4 bases, there was a span of 12 bases. This CDR3 reads CASSLWGASGNTIYF. CDR3 coding DNA: TGTGCCAGCAGCTTGTGGGGGGCAAGCGGAAACACCATATATTTT.

The chain combines TRBV19 with TRBJ1-4, with D unclear. CDR1 is LNHDA, CDR2 SQIVND, per germline (reference sequence). The V and J ends lost 5 bases and 1 base respectively, with 14 bases between them. The CDR3 consists of 16 residues. The CDR3 is CASSLRDGLTNEKLFF. The DNA of the CDR3 is TGTGCCAGTAGTCTGCGGGATGGCCTAACTAATGAAAAACTGTTTTTT.

This clone was observed once. The gene calls are TRBV11-3 and TRBJ2-2, with no clear D. The germline V and J ends were trimmed by 3 bases and 1 base, with 3 bases remaining between them. The CDR3 length is 13 residues. Per the germline V gene, CDR1 is SGHNT and CDR2 is YENEEA. CDR3 region: CASSFQNTGELFF. Written as DNA, the CDR3 is TGTGCCAGCAGCTTCCAGAACACCGGGGAGCTGTTTTTT.

The chain has TRBV19 and TRBJ1-5; 7 bases are a match to TRBD1. V gave up 7 bases and J gave up 6 bases; unmatched junction bases: 18. This CDR3 spans 17 amino acids. Germline V CDR1 and CDR2: LNHDA, SQIVND (reference sequence). CDR3 residues: CASKDGTAYLFSQPQHF. CDR3 sequence (DNA): TGTGCCAGTAAGGACGGGACAGCATACCTTTTTAGTCAGCCCCAGCATTTT.

The chain recombines TRBV5-1 with TRBJ2-5, with D hard to call. The DNA end is a closer match to TRBJ2-7, so the J assignment may be wrong. This CDR3 has 12 residues. Germline CDR1 SGHRS, CDR2 YFSETQ. The DNA for the CDR3 is TGCGCCAGCAGCTTAGGTGACTACGAGCAGTACTTC. Translating gives CASSLGDYEQYF.

J is TRBJ2-6 and V is TRBV25-1; 7 bases match TRBD1. Unmatched junction bases numbered 6, after V lost 1 base and J lost 0 bases. Germline CDR1 MGHDK, CDR2 SYGVNS. This CDR3 is built from 18 residues. The CDR3 DNA reads as TGTGCCAGCAGTGAATCAGGGGGAGAAAGCTCTGGGGCCAACGTCCTGACTTTC. Protein product: CASSESGGESSGANVLTF.

The V and J genes are TRBV25-1 and TRBJ1-4; no definite D call. This CDR3 comprises 14 residues. Trimming took 9 bases from V and 4 from J, leaving 15 bases between them. Germline V gives CDR1 MGHDK, CDR2 SYGVNS. In DNA form, the CDR3 reads TGTGCCAGTGGTAGCGGTGGAATTAATGAAAAACTGTTTTTT. Translation gives CASGSGGINEKLFF.

This chain joins TRBV5-4 and TRBJ2-1; D unresolved. The CDR3 runs to 15 residues. Germline V gene lookup returns CDR1 SGHNT and CDR2 YYREEE (reference sequence). V shed 2 bases and J shed 9 bases, with 18 bases lying between them. Written as DNA, the CDR3 is TGTGCCAGCAGCTTTGTGGAGTATCGGGTCAGTGAGCAGTTCTTC. This translates into CASSFVEYRVSEQFF.

The chain is built from TRBV14 and TRBJ2-7; D may be TRBD2 (6 bases). V was shortened by 0 bases and J by 12 bases, with 30 bases between the two germline ends. CDR1 and CDR2 from the germline V gene are SGHDN and FVKESK. CDR3 length equals 18 residues. The CDR3 bases are TGTGCCAGCAGCCAAGAAGGTCCTAGCGCCCGAATCCCACCGCTTCTGTACTTC. Protein product: CASSQEGPSARIPPLLYF.

The chain is built from TRBV5-8 and TRBJ1-1; D is uncertain. Germline V CDR1 and CDR2: SGHTS, YDEGEE. This CDR3 region has 13 residues. Deletions cut 3 bases from V and 1 base from J, with 7 bases between. The CDR3 reads CASSSMGNTEAFF. In DNA form, the CDR3 reads TGTGCCAGCAGCTCCATGGGGAACACTGAAGCTTTCTTT. Full variable domain (missing parts from reference TRBV5-8 and TRBJ1-1): EAGVTQSPTHLIKTRGQQATLRCSPISGHTSVYWYQQALGLGLQFLLWYDEGEERNRGNFPPRFSGRQFPNYSSELNVNALELEDSALYLCASSSMGNTEAFFGQGTRLTVV.

This clone has only one observation. The V and J genes are TRBV5-5 and TRBJ2-3; 10 bases agree with TRBD2. The germline V gene has CDR1 SGHKS and CDR2 YYEKEE (reference sequence). The CDR3 loop spans 17 amino acids. The V segment lost 4 bases and the J segment 1 base; nucleotides outside the gene matches: 9. The CDR3: CASSPNRLAGGTDTQYF. The CDR3 DNA sequence: TGTGCCAGCAGCCCTAACCGACTAGCGGGTGGCACAGATACGCAGTATTTT.